The rows below give T cell receptor beta chains drawn from one sample of a study of response to subunit inactivated influenza vaccine. TCRdb used MiXCR to reprocess the RT-PCR reads, holding one entry per CDR3 protein. The sample consists of 280,000 or so distinct CDR3 sequences, 20% to 25% of them appearing once. This material consisted of PBMCs from blood, taken approximately 20 months after vaccination. All receptors derive from a man between 50 and 70 years old who received an inactivated influenza vaccine. Both conserved end residues are part of each CDR3. A D gene is named only where the DNA matches it firmly. Part of the rows lack a size; the others show once, few, many or a class for expanded clones.

clone_size j_call d_call v_call cdr3_nt cdr3_aa
. TRBJ1-2 . TRBV6-2/TRBV6-3 TGTGCCAGCAGTTACAACGGCCCCTATGGCTACACCTTC CASSYNGPYGYTF
many TRBJ2-4 TRBD2 TRBV2 TGTGCCAGCATGCAACTAGCGCTAGGTAAAAACATTCAGTACTTC CASMQLALGKNIQYF
. TRBJ2-1 TRBD1 TRBV20-1 TGCAGTGCTAGATCGCCGGGACAGGGGGCGGGTGAGCAGTTCTTC CSARSPGQGAGEQFF
few TRBJ1-1 . TRBV28 TGTGCCAGCAGTTTTAAGGGACGGGGGGGCTTATTGTGGAACACTGAAGCTTTCTTT CASSFKGRGGLLWNTEAFF
. TRBJ1-5 . TRBV2 TGTGCCAGCAGGACAAGCGGCGGCAATCAGCCCCAGCATTTT CASRTSGGNQPQHF
few TRBJ1-1 TRBD1 TRBV6-1 TGTGCCAGCAGTCAGGACAGGAGGAACACTGAAGCTTTCTTT CASSQDRRNTEAFF
. TRBJ2-3 . TRBV5-8 TGTGCCAGCAGCTCGGGAGAGTCTAGCACAGATACGCAGTATTTT CASSSGESSTDTQYF
. TRBJ1-6 TRBD1 TRBV20-1 TGCAGTGCTTACCTTCCGGGACAGGAGAATTCACCCCTCCACTTT CSAYLPGQENSPLHF
. TRBJ2-1 . TRBV7-7 TGTGCTAGCAGCGATTCCTTTCGGGGGTTCTCCTACAATGAGCAGTTCTTC CASSDSFRGFSYNEQFF
. TRBJ2-1 . TRBV3-1 TGTGCCAGCAGCCAAGATACAAGTCAGGTGCCAGGGGGGAATGAGCAGTTCTTC CASSQDTSQVPGGNEQFF
. TRBJ2-7 . TRBV12-3/TRBV12-4 TGTGCCAGCAGTTTAGGGACCTTAAACTACGAGCAGTACTTC CASSLGTLNYEQYF
. TRBJ2-3 TRBD2 TRBV13 TGTGCCAGCAGCTCTATAGCGGGAGGGCTCGGCACAGATACGCAGTATTTT CASSSIAGGLGTDTQYF
many TRBJ1-5 . TRBV20-1 TGCAGTGCCCACCCCGGGCGTAGCAATCAGCCCCAGCATTTT CSAHPGRSNQPQHF
few TRBJ1-1 . TRBV5-1 TGCGCCAGCAGAGAAATGGGCAAGGACACTGAAGCTTTCTTT CASREMGKDTEAFF
. TRBJ2-5 . TRBV7-3 TGTGCCAGCAGCTCCGGGCTTTCGGGAGAGACCCAGTACTTC CASSSGLSGETQYF
. TRBJ2-5 TRBD1 TRBV11-1 TGTGCCAGCAGCCCGATGTACCGATTGACAGGGGGCGAGGGCGAAGAGACCCAGTACTTC CASSPMYRLTGGEGEETQYF
. TRBJ2-5 . TRBV12-3/TRBV12-4 TGTGCCAGCAGTCTGAGACAAGAGACCCAGTACTTC CASSLRQETQYF
few TRBJ1-4 . TRBV20-1 TGCAGTGCTAGACGGGACCCGGGGTCGGAAAAACTGTTTTTT CSARRDPGSEKLFF
few TRBJ2-6 . TRBV30 TGTGCCTGGAGTAGACAGAGACTAGTTTCTGGGGCCAACGTCCTGACTTTC CAWSRQRLVSGANVLTF
few TRBJ1-3 . TRBV20-1 TGCAGTGCTAGAGATCCCGGGGGGGTTTTCGGAAACACCATATATTTT CSARDPGGVFGNTIYF
. TRBJ1-1 TRBD1 TRBV6-2/TRBV6-3 TGTGCCAGCAGTCTGTCCGGGACAGTGAACACTGAAGCTTTCTTT CASSLSGTVNTEAFF
. TRBJ2-7 . TRBV3-1 TGTGCCAGCAGCCCGGGGCTTAGCTCCTACGAGCAGTACTTC CASSPGLSSYEQYF
. TRBJ1-2 TRBD1 TRBV4-3 TGCGCCAGCAGCCAAACGGACAGGGGTCGGAATGGCTACACCTTC CASSQTDRGRNGYTF
many TRBJ2-3 . TRBV7-6 TGTGCCAGCACCAAAGAACCGGGACCTCAGACTAGCACAGATACGCAGTATTTT CASTKEPGPQTSTDTQYF
few TRBJ2-7 . TRBV21-1 TGTGCCATCACGATCCGGTGGGGGTACGAGCAGTACTTC CAITIRWGYEQYF
few TRBJ1-2 TRBD1 TRBV29-1 TGCAGCGTTGCAAAGAGGGACAGGGGTCGGTATGGCTACACCTTC CSVAKRDRGRYGYTF
few TRBJ1-1 . TRBV7-9 TGTGCCAGCAGCGCCCGACAGGAAAGCACTGAAGCTTTCTTT CASSARQESTEAFF
few TRBJ2-7 TRBD1 TRBV7-9 TGTGCCAGCAGCCGGACAGGGAGTTTTGACGAGCAGTACTTC CASSRTGSFDEQYF
once TRBJ2-1 TRBD1 TRBV11-2 TGTGCCAGCAGCATAGGACAGGCCAGCCATGAGCAGTTCTTC CASSIGQASHEQFF
. TRBJ2-3 TRBD2 TRBV29-1 TGCAGCGTTCGATCCCGGGAGGGCACAGATACGCAGTATTTT CSVRSREGTDTQYF
few TRBJ2-3 TRBD1 TRBV24-1 TGTGCCACCAGTGATCCCCTTTCCGGGACAGGGCGCACAGATACGCAGTATTTT CATSDPLSGTGRTDTQYF
few TRBJ2-2 . TRBV25-1 TGTGCCAGCAGACTTGGGGCCGGGGAGCTGTTTTTT CASRLGAGELFF
few TRBJ2-1 . TRBV14 TGTGCCAGCAGCCAGTACAGGCAGGGTGAGCAGTTCTTC CASSQYRQGEQFF
few TRBJ2-1 TRBD2 TRBV20-1 TGCAGTGCCGGGCTAGCGGGAGGGCCTGATTATGAGCAGTTCTTC CSAGLAGGPDYEQFF
. TRBJ2-3 TRBD2 TRBV20-1 TGCAGTGCTCAACCGGGACTAGCTGGGGTAGATACGCAGTATTTT CSAQPGLAGVDTQYF
. TRBJ2-2 TRBD1 TRBV6-1 TGTGCCAGCAGTGGGACAGGGGGCCACACCGGGGAGCTGTTTTTT CASSGTGGHTGELFF
. TRBJ2-5 . TRBV28 TGTGCCAGCCTCCCGCGTGGGGGAGAGACCCAGTACTTC CASLPRGGETQYF
few TRBJ1-2 . TRBV20-1 TGCAGTGCTAGCGACTATGGCTACACCTTC CSASDYGYTF
few TRBJ1-1 . TRBV9 TGTGCCAGCAGCGTAGCTGGCGGGGGGCAAGGCACTGAAGCTTTCTTT CASSVAGGGQGTEAFF
. TRBJ2-5 . TRBV6-6 TGTGCCAGCAGTTACTCAATGGAGACCCAGTACTTC CASSYSMETQYF
few TRBJ2-7 TRBD1 TRBV19 TGTGCCAGTAGTAGAGCAGGGGGCAACTACGAGCAGTACTTC CASSRAGGNYEQYF
. TRBJ2-1 TRBD2 TRBV7-2 TGTGCCAGCAGCCGTAACCGACTAGCGGGGGCCCCGGGTGAGCAGTTCTTC CASSRNRLAGAPGEQFF
few TRBJ2-1 . TRBV10-1 TGCGCCAGCAGTGCTGGCAATGAGCAGTTCTTC CASSAGNEQFF